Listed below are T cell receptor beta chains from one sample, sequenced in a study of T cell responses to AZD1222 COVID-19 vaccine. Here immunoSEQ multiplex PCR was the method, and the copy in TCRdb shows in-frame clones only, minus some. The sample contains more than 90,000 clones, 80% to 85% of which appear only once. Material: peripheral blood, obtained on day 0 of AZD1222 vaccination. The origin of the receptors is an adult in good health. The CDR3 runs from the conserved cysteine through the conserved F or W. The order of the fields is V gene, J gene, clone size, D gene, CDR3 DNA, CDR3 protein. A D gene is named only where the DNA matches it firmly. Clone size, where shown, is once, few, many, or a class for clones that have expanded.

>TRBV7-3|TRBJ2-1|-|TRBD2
TGTGCCAGCAGCCCTGCGGCGGGAGGATACAATGAGCAGTTCTTC
CASSPAAGGYNEQFF
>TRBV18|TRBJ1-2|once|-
TGTGCCAGCTCACCAGCGGCAGGGTTTTATGGCTACACCTTC
CASSPAAGFYGYTF
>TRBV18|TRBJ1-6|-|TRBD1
TGTGCCAGCTCACCCGGGACAGGGGACTCACCCCTCCACTTT
CASSPGTGDSPLHF
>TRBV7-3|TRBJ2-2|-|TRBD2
TGTGCCAGCAGCGTCGGACTAGCGGGCGGGGAGCTGTTTTTT
CASSVGLAGGELFF
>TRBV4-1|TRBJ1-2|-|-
TGCGCCAGCAGCCAAGACGGCGGGAACTATGGCTACACCTTC
CASSQDGGNYGYTF
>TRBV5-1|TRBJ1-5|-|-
TGCGCCAGCAGCTTGGGGGCAGCAGATCAGCCCCAGCATTTT
CASSLGAADQPQHF
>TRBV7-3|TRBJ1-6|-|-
TGTGCCAGCAGTCGAGATGGACAGATTAATTCACCCCTCCACTTT
CASSRDGQINSPLHF
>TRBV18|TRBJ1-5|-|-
TGTGCCAGCTCACCAGGGGAAAATCAGCCCCAGCATTTT
CASSPGENQPQHF
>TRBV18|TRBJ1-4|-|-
TGTGCCAGCTCACCATTGGGGGCGGCTAATGAAAAACTGTTTTTT
CASSPLGAANEKLFF
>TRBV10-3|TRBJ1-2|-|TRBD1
TGTGCCATCACCCCGGGACAGGGAACTAACTATGGCTACACCTTC
CAITPGQGTNYGYTF
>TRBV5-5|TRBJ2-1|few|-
TGTGCCAGCAGCGCTTCGACAGGAGCGGCCAATGAGCAGTTCTTC
CASSASTGAANEQFF
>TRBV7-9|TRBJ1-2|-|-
TGTGCCAGCAGCCGCCAGGGTTGGGGGGCCTATGGCTACACCTTC
CASSRQGWGAYGYTF
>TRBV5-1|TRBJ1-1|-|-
TGCGCCAGCGGACCACAGGGATTCGGAGCTTTCTTT
CASGPQGFGAFF
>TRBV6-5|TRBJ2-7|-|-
TGTGCCAGCAGTTACGCGGGGACAGCCTACGAGCAGTACTTC
CASSYAGTAYEQYF
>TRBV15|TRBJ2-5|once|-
TGTGCCACCAGCAGTGGATGGGAGACCCAGTACTTC
CATSSGWETQYF
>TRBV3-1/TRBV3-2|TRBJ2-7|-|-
TGTGCCAGCAGCCAAGACGCGGCAGCCTACGAGCAGTACTTC
CASSQDAAAYEQYF
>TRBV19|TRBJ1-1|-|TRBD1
TGTGCCAGTAGTATAGCGGGACAGCTGATCACTGAAGCTTTCTTT
CASSIAGQLITEAFF
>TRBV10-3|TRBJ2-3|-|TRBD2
TGTGCCATCAGTGAGCCGAGACTAGCGAATACGCAGTATTTT
CAISEPRLANTQYF